The next 23 T cell receptor beta chains were all read from a single sample in a study of glioma-infiltrating T cells. Amplification of TCR alpha and beta CDR3 regions from RNA used iRepertoire nested multiplex PCR. One entry per CDR3 protein, called by TCRdb with MiXCR from the multiplex PCR reads. The table includes roughly 120,000 distinct CDR3 sequences, about 23% detected once. The sequencing input was glioma tissue, nonneoplastic brain tissue, or PBMCs (not recorded which). The receptors shown here come from a human donor with low-grade glioma or glioblastoma, undergoing nonglioma brain surgery, or in good health (not recorded which).

This clonotype has at least ten counts. This sequence joins TRBV6-1 and TRBJ2-7; D remains ambiguous. V was clipped by 0 bases and J by 3 bases, with 6 bases between them. Germline loops: CDR1 MNHNS, CDR2 SASEGT. This CDR3 comprises 13 residues. This CDR3 is CASSEALDYEQYF. The CDR3 nucleotides read TGTGCCAGCAGTGAAGCGCTCGACTACGAGCAGTACTTC.

This clonotype came up many times. The J gene is TRBJ2-7, the V gene TRBV6-2 or TRBV6-3, with D perhaps matching TRBD1 (5 bases). Trimming stripped 0 bases from V and 6 bases from J, with 15 bases between. The CDR3 consists of 15 residues. Germline V gene lookup returns CDR1 MNHEY and CDR2 SVGEGT. The chain's CDR3 is CASSYSSLLQGEQYF. The CDR3 nucleotides read TGTGCCAGCAGTTACTCGTCCCTACTTCAGGGCGAGCAGTACTTC.

As for this clonotype: This sequence may be a read error, since a much larger clone differs from it by one base. The chain has TRBV4-1 and TRBJ1-2; D is unclear. CDR3 length: 12 residues. Per the germline V gene, CDR1 is MGHRA and CDR2 is YSYEKL. The CDR3, as DNA: TGCGCCAGCAGCCAAGAGAACTGTGGCTACACCTTC. It codes for CASSQENCGYTF.

On this clonotype itself: A much larger clone lies a single base off, so this may be a read error. V is TRBV7-2 and J is TRBJ1-4, with D unresolved. The CDR3 spans 13 residues. The germline gives CDR1 SGHTA, CDR2 FQGNSA. Deletions cut 11 bases from V and 0 bases from J, with 10 bases between. The CDR3 reads CAGTLTTNEKLFF. Written as DNA, the CDR3 is TGTGCCGGCACTCTCACAACTAATGAAAAACTGTTTTTT.

This clonotype was recorded at least ten times. The J gene is TRBJ1-5, the V gene TRBV14; D may be TRBD1 (6 bases). This CDR3 comprises 20 residues. Germline lookup yields CDR1 SGHDN and CDR2 FVKESK. Deletions cut 1 base from V and 5 bases from J, with 27 bases between. In DNA, the CDR3 is TGTGCCAGCAGCCAAGGCTACCGCAGATTTAGGGGGAGGGTGGATCAGCCCCAGCATTTT. Translated: CASSQGYRRFRGRVDQPQHF.

Regarding this clonotype: A much more abundant neighbour one base away suggests this may be a read error. The chain uses TRBV3-1 and TRBJ1-1; D gene unclear. The CDR3 is made up of 14 amino acids. Trimming pared 1 base from V and 1 base from J, leaving 7 bases between. Germline V lookup: CDR1 LGHDT, CDR2 YNNKEL (reference sequence). The CDR3: CASSQGAWNTEAFF. The CDR3 coding sequence is TGTGCCAGCAGCCAAGGTGCTTGGAACACTGAAGCTTTCTTT. The full variable domain, with the rest looked up from reference TRBV3-1 and TRBJ1-1, is DTAVSQTPKYLVTQMGNDKSIKCEQNLGHDTMYWYKQDSKKFLKIMFSYNNKELIINETVPNRFSPKSPDKAHLNLHINSLELGDSAVYFCASSQGAWNTEAFFGQGTRLTVV.

This clonotype was observed many times. The chain joins TRBV7-9 to TRBJ2-7, with D perhaps given as TRBD1 or TRBD2 (5 bases each). V shed 2 bases and J shed 4 bases, with 12 bases lying between them. The CDR3 totals 14 residues. CDR1 and CDR2 (germline): SEHNR, FQNEAQ (reference sequence). CDR3 region: CASSLSQGAYEQYF. For the CDR3, the DNA is TGTGCCAGCAGCTTATCGCAGGGAGCGTACGAGCAGTACTTC.

This clonotype was seen ten or more times. J is TRBJ1-5 and V is TRBV2; tentatively, D is TRBD1 (6 bases). CDR1 SNHLY and CDR2 FYNNEI come from the germline V gene. V was pared by 6 bases and J by 3 bases, with 12 bases between. CDR3 size: 14 residues. DNA for the CDR3: TGTGCCAGCAGAGGGACACCCATCAATCAGCCCCAGCATTTT. This codes for CASRGTPINQPQHF.

In regard to this clonotype: This may arise from a read error, as a much more abundant clone is one base away. V gene TRBV18 combines with J gene TRBJ1-1; possibly TRBD1 for D (5 bases). The germline V gene encodes CDR1 KGHSH and CDR2 LQKENI. The CDR3 loop spans 15 amino acids. With 0 bases removed from V and 12 bases from J, the gap between germline ends came to 20 bases. CDR3 residues: CASSPPTEQVKRTFF. The CDR3 region has the DNA TGTGCCAGCTCACCACCTACGGAACAGGTTAAAAGAACTTTCTTT.

This chain joins TRBV20-1 and TRBJ2-1; the D gene is possibly TRBD2 (6 bases). Trimming stripped 6 bases from V and 4 bases from J, with 13 bases between. The CDR3 consists of 13 residues. Germline CDR1 and CDR2: DFQATT and SNEGSKA (reference sequence). Here the CDR3 reads CSALGTVYNEQFF. CDR3 nucleotides: TGCAGTGCCCTAGGGACTGTATACAATGAGCAGTTCTTC.

This clonotype was seen repeatedly, ten times or more. The DNA for the CDR3 is TGCAGTGCTAGATGGTTAATAGCGGGAGGGCTCTACGAGCAGTACTTC. It yields the protein CSARWLIAGGLYEQYF. V is TRBV20-1 and J is TRBJ2-7, with 11 bases matching TRBD2. V gave up 2 bases and J gave up 3 bases; unmatched junction bases: 9. Germline V gives CDR1 DFQATT, CDR2 SNEGSKA (reference sequence). The CDR3 loop spans 16 amino acids.

This clonotype has at least ten counts. The V gene is TRBV28, the J gene TRBJ2-2; TRBD1 matches 7 bases. Looked up from germline, CDR1 is MDHEN and CDR2 is SYDVKM. V lost 3 bases and J lost 6; bases outside the gene matches: 13. The CDR3 is 17 residues long. The DNA for the CDR3 is TGTGCCAGCAGTTTGATACGGAGACAGGGCTGGGCCGGGGAGCTGTTTTTT. It specifies CASSLIRRQGWAGELFF.

This clonotype was detected many times. J is TRBJ2-5 and V is TRBV7-2; D not resolved. V lost 6 bases and J lost 3, with 20 bases in between. CDR3 length: 16 amino acids. In germline, CDR1 is SGHTA, CDR2 FQGNSA. The CDR3 loop is CASSSMSDWAKETQYF. CDR3 DNA sequence: TGTGCCAGCAGTTCCATGAGCGATTGGGCTAAAGAGACCCAGTACTTC. The whole variable domain, remainder taken from reference TRBV7-2 and TRBJ2-5, is GAGVSQSPSNKVTEKGKDVELRCDPISGHTALYWYRQSLGQGLEFLIYFQGNSAPDKSGLPSDRFSAERTGGSVSTLTIQRTQQEDSAVYLCASSSMSDWAKETQYFGPGTRLLVL.

This clonotype has at least ten counts. The chain recombines TRBV7-9 with TRBJ2-1; 9 bases match TRBD1. The CDR3 totals 15 residues. The V gene's germline CDR1 is SEHNR and CDR2 FQNEAQ (reference sequence). Germline trimming cut 5 bases from V and 5 bases from J; bases unmatched to any gene: 7. The CDR3 protein is CASSNGQGRHNEQFF. CDR3 DNA: TGTGCCAGCAGCAATGGACAGGGGAGGCACAATGAGCAGTTCTTC.

As concerns this clonotype: A much larger clone lies one base from this, so it may be a read error. The J gene is TRBJ2-3, the V gene TRBV12-3 or TRBV12-4; TRBD2 agrees at 8 bases. V was clipped by 6 bases and J by 6 bases; unmatched bases: 11. This CDR3 has 15 amino acids. In DNA, the CDR3 is TGTGCCAGCAGAAGTAGCGGGACTCCGGCGGATACGCAGTATTTT. It encodes CASRSSGTPADTQYF.

This clonotype appeared a few times. CDR3 region: CASSQGYGGLAKNIQYF. The DNA for the CDR3 is TGCGCCAGCAGCCAAGGGTATGGTGGTTTAGCCAAAAACATTCAGTACTTC. The chain links TRBV4-1 to TRBJ2-4; D uncertain. The CDR3 covers 17 residues. V lost 1 base and J 0 bases, leaving 13 bases between the germline ends. Per germline, CDR1 MGHRA and CDR2 YSYEKL.

This chain uses TRBV7-3 with TRBJ2-2, with a weak D call TRBD2 (5 bases). Germline assignment: CDR1 SGHTA and CDR2 FQGTGA. Trimming removed 5 bases from V and 2 bases from J, with 12 bases in between. The CDR3 contains 15 residues. The CDR3 coding sequence is TGTGCCAGCAGCGGCCGGACTGATAACACCGGGGAGCTGTTTTTT. As protein: CASSGRTDNTGELFF.

The CDR3 here is CASSPSHGSSYGQYF. Written as DNA, the CDR3 is TGCGCCAGCAGCCCATCACACGGCAGTTCCTACGGACAGTACTTC. The chain employs TRBV4-1 and TRBJ2-7; unclear D gene. The CDR3 loop spans 15 amino acids. Looked up from germline, CDR1 is MGHRA and CDR2 is YSYEKL. Trimming shortened V by 4 bases and J by 10 bases, and 23 bases separated the two germline ends.

To note about this clonotype: This may stem from a read error, because a much larger clone lies one nucleotide away. The CDR3, as DNA: TGTGCCAGCTCACCGGGACAGGGGGACTATTGCTACACCTTC. Its protein is CASSPGQGDYCYTF. The rearrangement links TRBV18 to TRBJ1-2, with 11 bases aligning to TRBD1. CDR1 is KGHSH and CDR2 is LQKENI in the germline V gene. The CDR3 runs 14 residues. The entire variable domain, with the rest obtained from reference TRBV18 and TRBJ1-2, is as follows: NAGVMQNPRHLVRRRGQEARLRCSPMKGHSHVYWYRQLPEEGLKFMVYLQKENIIDESGMPKERFSAEFPKEGPSILRIQQVVRGDSAAYFCASSPGQGDYCYTFGSGTRLTVV.

This clonotype was observed at least ten times. The CDR3 sequence is CASSQGWNTEAFF. In DNA, the CDR3 is TGCGCCAGCAGCCAAGGGTGGAACACTGAAGCTTTCTTT. V and J are TRBV4-1 and TRBJ1-1; D unclear. V gave up 1 base and J gave up 1 base, with 4 bases separating them. CDR1 MGHRA and CDR2 YSYEKL come from the germline V gene. The CDR3 is 13 amino acids.

In the case of this clonotype: At one boundary the junction diverges from the germline segment, which might be a read error. The J gene is TRBJ2-3, the V gene TRBV3-1; 11 positions match TRBD2. The CDR3 has 18 residues. From germline, CDR1 is LGHDT and CDR2 YNNKEL (reference sequence). The DNA for the CDR3 is TGTGCCAGCATCCAAGACTGGGGACTAGCGGCCACCACAGATACGCAGTATTTT. This translates into CASIQDWGLAATTDTQYF.

In its sample, this clonotype was seen many times. The chain joins TRBV7-3 to TRBJ2-1; 13 bases line up with TRBD2. Germline V gives CDR1 SGHTA, CDR2 FQGTGA. After removal of 4 bases from V and 6 bases from J, the junction contained 3 bases not matched to a gene. The CDR3 totals 15 residues. CDR3 coding DNA: TGTGCCAGCAGCTCTGGACTAGCGGGAGTCAATGAGCAGTTCTTC. Protein: CASSSGLAGVNEQFF.

Of note for this clonotype: A much larger clone differs by one base, so this may be a read error. The rearrangement joins TRBV14 to TRBJ2-1, with 10 nucleotides matching TRBD2. The germline CDR1 and CDR2 sequences are SGHDN and FVKESK. CDR3 length equals 16 residues. CDR3: CASSQESGRDRNEQLF. The DNA of the CDR3 is TGTGCCAGCAGCCAAGAGAGCGGGAGGGATCGGAATGAGCAGCTCTTC.